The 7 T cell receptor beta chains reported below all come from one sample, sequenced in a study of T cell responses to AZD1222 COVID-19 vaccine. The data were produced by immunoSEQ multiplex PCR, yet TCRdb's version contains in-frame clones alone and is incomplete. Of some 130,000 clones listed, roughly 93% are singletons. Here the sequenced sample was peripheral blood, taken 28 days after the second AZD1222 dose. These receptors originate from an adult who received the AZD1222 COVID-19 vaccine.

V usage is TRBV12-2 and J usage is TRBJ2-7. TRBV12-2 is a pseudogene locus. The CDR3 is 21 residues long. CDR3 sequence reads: CASRPPGGRDSPQWSSYEQYF. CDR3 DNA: TGTGCAAGTCGCCCTCCCGGGGGGCGGGACAGCCCACAGTGGAGCTCCTACGAGCAGTACTTC.

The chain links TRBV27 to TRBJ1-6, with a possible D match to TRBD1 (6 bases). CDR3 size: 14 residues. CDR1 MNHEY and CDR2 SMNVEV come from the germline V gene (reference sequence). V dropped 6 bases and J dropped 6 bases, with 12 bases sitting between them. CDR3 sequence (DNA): TGTGCCAGCAGGCAGGGGAGGCCTAATTCACCCCTCCACTTT. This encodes CASRQGRPNSPLHF.

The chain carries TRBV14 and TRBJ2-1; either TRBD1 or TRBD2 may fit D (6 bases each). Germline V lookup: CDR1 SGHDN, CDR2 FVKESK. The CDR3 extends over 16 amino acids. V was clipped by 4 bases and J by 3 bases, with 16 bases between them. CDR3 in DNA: TGTGCCAGCAGCCCCCCCCCGGGGGCTCACTACAATGAGCAGTTCTTC. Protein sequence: CASSPPPGAHYNEQFF.

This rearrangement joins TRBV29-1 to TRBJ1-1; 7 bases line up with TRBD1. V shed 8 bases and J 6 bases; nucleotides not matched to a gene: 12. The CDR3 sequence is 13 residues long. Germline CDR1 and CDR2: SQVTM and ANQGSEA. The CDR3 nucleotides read TGCAGCACCAGGACAGGTTCAAAGTCTGAAGCTTTCTTT. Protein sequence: CSTRTGSKSEAFF.

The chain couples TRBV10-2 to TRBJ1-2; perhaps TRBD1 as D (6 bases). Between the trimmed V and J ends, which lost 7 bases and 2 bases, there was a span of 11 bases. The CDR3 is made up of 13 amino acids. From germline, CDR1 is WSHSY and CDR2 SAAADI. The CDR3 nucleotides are TGCGCCAGCACCGGGGGACAAAACTATGGCTACACCTTC. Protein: CASTGGQNYGYTF.

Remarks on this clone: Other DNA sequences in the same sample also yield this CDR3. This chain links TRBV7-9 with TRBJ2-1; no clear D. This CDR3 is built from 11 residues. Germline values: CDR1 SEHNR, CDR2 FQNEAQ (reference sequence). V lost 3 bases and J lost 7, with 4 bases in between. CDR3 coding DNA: TGTGCCAGCAGCTTGGGGAATGAGCAGTTCTTC. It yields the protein CASSLGNEQFF.

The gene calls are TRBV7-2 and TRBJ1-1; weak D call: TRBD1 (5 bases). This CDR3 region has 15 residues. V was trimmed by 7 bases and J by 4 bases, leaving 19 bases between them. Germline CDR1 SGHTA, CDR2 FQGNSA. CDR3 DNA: TGTGCCAGCACCCTCTATTTTACGGGGGGCACTGAAGCTTTCTTT. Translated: CASTLYFTGGTEAFF. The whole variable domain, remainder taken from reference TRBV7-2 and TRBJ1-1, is GAGVSQSPSNKVTEKGKDVELRCDPISGHTALYWYRQSLGQGLEFLIYFQGNSAPDKSGLPSDRFSAERTGGSVSTLTIQRTQQEDSAVYLCASTLYFTGGTEAFFGQGTRLTVV.